This T cell receptor (beta chain) originates from a study of spatial heterogeneity in lung cancer. Study conclusions and caveats: TCRs found ubiquitously expanded in tumor appeared in blood more at resection than at follow-up.

Each molecule of TCR cDNA was tagged with one unique molecular identifier. TCRdb reanalysed the 5' RACE reads using MiXCR and keeps one entry per CDR3 protein. The table has tens of thousands of distinct CDR3 sequences, 12% seen once. This clonotype was detected ten times or more. Antigen unknown. Trimming shortened V by 2 bases and J by 8 bases, and 15 bases separated the two germline ends. The CDR3 contains 14 residues. Described time point: blood at routine non-recurrence follow-up after resection. The rearrangement links TRBV12-3 or TRBV12-4 to TRBJ1-2, with TRBD1 as a possible D gene (5 bases). The receptor's source is a male donor with early-stage non-small cell lung cancer. The starting material was PBMCs, obtained at follow-up. The CDR3 protein is CASSLNTGVGGYTF. The CDR3 DNA is TGTGCCAGCAGTTTAAACACGGGGGTCGGAGGCTACACCTTC.